The clone carrying this T cell receptor (beta chain) has just a few counts. The PCR had 60 Vbeta and 13 Jbeta primers. Profiling relied on immunoSEQ multiplex PCR, and the TCRdb table lists in-frame clones only, not all of them. The data contain 85,000 to 100,000 clones, about 63% of them singletons. The sample belongs to a study of cytomegalovirus exposure and HLA in healthy donors. From germline, CDR1 is MGHDK and CDR2 SYGVNS. V gave up 4 bases and J gave up 0 bases, with 9 bases separating them. This CDR3 has 14 residues. The material sequenced was PBMCs. V is TRBV25-1 and J is TRBJ2-5; perhaps TRBD2 as D (5 bases). The sequence was collected from a woman aged 25-40 years in good health and CMV-seronegative. CDR3 protein: CASSGPGYQETQYF. CDR3 coding DNA: TGTGCCAGCAGTGGGCCGGGGTACCAAGAGACCCAGTACTTC.